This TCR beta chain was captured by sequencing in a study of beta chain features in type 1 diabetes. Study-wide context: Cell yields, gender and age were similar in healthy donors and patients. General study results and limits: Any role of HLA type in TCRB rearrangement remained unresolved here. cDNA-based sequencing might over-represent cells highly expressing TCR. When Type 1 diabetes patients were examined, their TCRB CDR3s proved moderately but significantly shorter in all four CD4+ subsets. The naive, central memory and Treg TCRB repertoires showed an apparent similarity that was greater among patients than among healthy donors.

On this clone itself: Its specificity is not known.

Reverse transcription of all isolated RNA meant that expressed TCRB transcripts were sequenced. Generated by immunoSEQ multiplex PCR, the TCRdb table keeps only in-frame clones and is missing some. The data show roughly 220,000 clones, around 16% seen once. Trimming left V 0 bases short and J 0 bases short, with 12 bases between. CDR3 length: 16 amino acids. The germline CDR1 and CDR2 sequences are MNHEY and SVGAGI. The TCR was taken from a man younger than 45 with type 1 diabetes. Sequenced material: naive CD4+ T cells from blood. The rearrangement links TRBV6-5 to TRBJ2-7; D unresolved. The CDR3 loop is CASSYSGGKSSYEQYF. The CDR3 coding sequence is TGTGCCAGCAGTTACTCCGGCGGAAAGAGCTCCTACGAGCAGTACTTC.